This record concerns one T cell receptor (beta chain) sequence. The repertoire was sequenced with immunoSEQ multiplex PCR; TCRdb's copy has only in-frame clones and lacks some. The repertoire includes 300,000 to 450,000 clones, around 91% of them detected once, and about 1% sits in the top ten. The V gene's germline CDR1 is LGHDT and CDR2 YNNKEL (reference sequence). After removal of 4 bases from V and 0 bases from J, the junction contained 2 bases not matched to a gene. This CDR3 spans 15 amino acids. These data come from a study of blood T cell repertoires in COVID-19. The sequencing input was PBMCs or T cells enriched from blood (not recorded which). The chain has TRBV3-1 (or the pseudogene TRBV3-2) and TRBJ2-3; TRBD1 matches 9 bases. This TCR was recovered from a man aged 18 to 35 who had recovered from COVID-19. The CDR3 loop reads CASSPQGASTDTQYF. The DNA of the CDR3 is TGTGCCAGCAGCCCACAGGGGGCGAGCACAGATACGCAGTATTTT.